These 29 T cell receptor beta chains came from one sample sequenced in a study of T-cell reconstitution after alpha-beta-depleted transplantation in children (dated by TCRdb to the mid-2010s). Receptors were amplified or captured by PCR. The run used an Illumina HiSeq 2500. TCR libraries were prepared with molecular barcoding, using unique molecular identifiers to normalize TCRbeta repertoire quantification. TCRdb cleaned the public reads at Q25 with fastp, built clones with MiXCR and kept in-frame beta chains. Entries that share a CDR3 protein sequence are merged under the most common genes and DNA. Within this sample are 45,000 or so distinct CDR3 sequences, with 40% to 65% of them counted one time only. In total, the top ten clones hold 35% to 40% of the sample. What the treatment or condition label conveys for this sample: allogeneic hematopoietic cell transplantation with graft depleted of TCRalphabeta T cells and CD19 B cells.

The sequenced sample was peripheral blood, obtained before TCRalphabeta/CD19-depleted stem cell transplant. The receptors stem from a boy under three years old with SCID, due to receive a stem cell transplant.

This clonotype was seen only a few times. CDR3 DNA: TGCGCCAGCAGTTCCCTGGGCCGCAGGGTGAACACTGAAGCTTTCTTT. This encodes CASSSLGRRVNTEAFF. The chain links TRBV5-1 to TRBJ1-1, with D perhaps matching TRBD1 (5 bases). The CDR3 is 16 amino acids. Trimming cost V 5 bases and J 0 bases, with 17 bases left between them. Germline loops: CDR1 SGHRS, CDR2 YFSETQ.

The CDR3 spells CASSTGTWTGELFF. The CDR3 DNA reads as TGTGCCAGCAGCACCGGCACGTGGACCGGGGAGCTGTTTTTT. This chain joins TRBV9 and TRBJ2-2, with unresolved D. Germline V gene data show CDR1 as SGDLS and CDR2 as YYNGEE. The CDR3 is 14 residues long. V lost 4 bases and J lost 5, with 12 bases in between.

This clonotype was seen more than once but under ten times. J is TRBJ2-7 and V is TRBV6-5, with 12 bases that match TRBD2. V shed 0 bases and J 6 bases; nucleotides not matched to a gene: 3. This CDR3 is built from 15 residues. Germline V gene lookup returns CDR1 MNHEY and CDR2 SVGAGI. This CDR3 reads CASSYSTSGGGEQYF. The CDR3 bases are TGTGCCAGCAGTTACTCGACTAGCGGGGGCGGCGAGCAGTACTTC.

This clonotype was detected only a few times. The V gene is TRBV6-4, the J gene TRBJ2-2, with TRBD2 identical over 7 bases. The CDR3 extends over 15 amino acids. V trimming: 7 bases; J trimming: 3 bases; junction bases outside the gene matches: 8. CDR1 MRHNA and CDR2 SNTAGT come from the germline V gene. CDR3 nucleotide sequence: TGTGCCAGCACCCCCGGCGGGGGAGACACCGGGGAGCTGTTTTTT. This sequence encodes CASTPGGGDTGELFF.

The chain carries TRBV10-2 and TRBJ1-6; TRBD1 matches at 10 bases. Germline assignment: CDR1 WSHSY and CDR2 SAAADI. The CDR3 sequence is 14 residues long. V lost 8 bases, J lost 11 bases, and 9 bases stayed unmatched. The CDR3 spells CASLPGQGGAPLHF. In DNA, the CDR3 is TGCGCCAGCCTACCCGGACAGGGGGGGGCACCCCTCCACTTT.

CDR3 region: CASSPRYSRDRGPKLGYTF. Here the CDR3 DNA reads TGTGCCAGCAGCCCCCGGTACTCCCGAGACAGGGGTCCGAAATTGGGCTACACCTTC. The chain links TRBV11-1 to TRBJ1-2; TRBD1 matches 8 bases. Per germline, CDR1 SGHAT and CDR2 FQDESV (reference sequence). Trimming took 5 bases from V and 8 from J; bases not matched to a gene: 25. The CDR3 loop spans 19 amino acids.

This chain connects TRBV6-1 to TRBJ1-5, with D unresolved. Deletions cut 8 bases from V and 7 bases from J, with 15 bases between. The CDR3 loop spans 13 amino acids. The germline CDR1 and CDR2 sequences are MNHNS and SASEGT. The CDR3 sequence is CASDRVREQPQHF. CDR3 coding DNA: TGTGCCAGCGATAGAGTAAGAGAACAGCCCCAGCATTTT.

In its sample, this clonotype was seen a few times. The V and J genes are TRBV20-1 and TRBJ2-7, with D perhaps given as TRBD1 or TRBD2 (6 bases each). The germline V gene has CDR1 DFQATT and CDR2 SNEGSKA (reference sequence). The CDR3 spans 12 residues. V was pared by 8 bases and J by 3 bases, with 14 bases between. CDR3 in amino acids: CSPEGGRYEQYF. The CDR3 DNA is TGCAGTCCCGAGGGGGGCCGCTACGAGCAGTACTTC.

This chain joins TRBV7-3 and TRBJ2-1, with 12 bases lining up with TRBD2. Trimming removed 6 bases from V and 8 bases from J; junction bases left unmatched: 11. The CDR3 has 16 residues. Germline lookup yields CDR1 SGHTA and CDR2 FQGTGA. CDR3 residues: CASSSSGGAYGDEQFF. CDR3 sequence (DNA): TGTGCCAGCAGTTCTAGCGGGGGGGCCTATGGAGATGAGCAGTTCTTC.

The chain is built from TRBV3-1 and TRBJ2-3, with D unresolved. CDR3 size: 14 residues. With 2 bases removed from V and 4 bases from J, the gap between germline ends came to 10 bases. In germline, CDR1 is LGHDT, CDR2 YNNKEL (reference sequence). The CDR3 DNA sequence: TGTGCCAGCAGCCAACTGGCGGTGGCAGATACGCAGTATTTT. This codes for CASSQLAVADTQYF.

The chain couples TRBV3-1 to TRBJ2-7; 8 positions match TRBD1. The germline gives CDR1 LGHDT, CDR2 YNNKEL (reference sequence). The trim removed 1 base at V and 5 bases at J, leaving 7 bases unmatched. This CDR3 contains 15 residues. CDR3 in DNA: TGTGCCAGCAGCCAAGGCGGACAGGGAAGAAACGAGCAGTACTTC. It yields the protein CASSQGGQGRNEQYF.

This clonotype was recorded a few times. The CDR3: CASSYTISTGDNSPLHF. The CDR3, as DNA: TGTGCCAGCAGTTACACCATCTCGACAGGGGATAATTCACCCCTCCACTTT. The chain employs TRBV28 and TRBJ1-6; 8 bases are shared with TRBD1. Germline trimming cut 4 bases from V and 5 bases from J; bases unmatched to any gene: 10. Germline V gives CDR1 MDHEN, CDR2 SYDVKM. The CDR3 is 17 amino acids.

The V and J genes are TRBV20-1 and TRBJ1-5, with D maybe TRBD1 (5 bases). Germline V gene sequence: CDR1 DFQATT, CDR2 SNEGSKA (reference sequence). The CDR3 runs to 12 residues. V lost 5 bases to trimming and J lost 4 bases, with 9 bases between them. The CDR3 DNA reads as TGCAGTGCTTCCTCAGGGAATCAGCCCCAGCATTTT. Amino acid sequence: CSASSGNQPQHF.

The chain uses TRBV5-1 and TRBJ2-5; a possible D gene is TRBD2 (5 bases). Germline V gives CDR1 SGHRS, CDR2 YFSETQ. Trimming took 0 bases from V and 0 from J, leaving 6 bases between them. The CDR3 loop spans 14 amino acids. The CDR3 sequence is CASSLGGYQETQYF. In nucleotides, the CDR3 is TGCGCCAGCAGCTTGGGCGGGTACCAAGAGACCCAGTACTTC. Combining the CDR3 with reference TRBV5-1 and TRBJ2-5 gives the whole variable domain KAGVTQTPRYLIKTRGQQVTLSCSPISGHRSVSWYQQTPGQGLQFLFEYFSETQRNKGNFPGRFSGRQFSNSRSEMNVSTLELGDSALYLCASSLGGYQETQYFGPGTRLLVL.

CDR3 in amino acids: CASEWVSPEQFF. The DNA of the CDR3 is TGTGCCAGCGAGTGGGTCTCCCCGGAGCAGTTCTTC. This chain joins TRBV21-1 and TRBJ2-1; whether TRBD2, the table's D call, matches the DNA was not checked. TRBV21-1 is flagged as a pseudogene. The CDR3 runs to 12 residues.

J is TRBJ2-7 and V is TRBV5-6, with 9 bases that match TRBD1. This CDR3 has 16 residues. Germline V gives CDR1 SGHDT, CDR2 YYEEEE. Unmatched junction bases numbered 10, after V lost 1 base and J lost 5 bases. The CDR3 is CASSLWTGTGTHEQYF. DNA of the CDR3: TGTGCCAGCAGCTTGTGGACGGGGACAGGGACGCACGAGCAGTACTTC.

The J gene is TRBJ1-5, the V gene TRBV19; the D is unclear. V lost 3 bases to trimming and J lost 0 bases, with 9 bases between them. The CDR3 spans 15 residues. Per germline, CDR1 LNHDA and CDR2 SQIVND (reference sequence). The DNA for the CDR3 is TGTGCCAGTAGTATTACACAGCATAGCAATCAGCCCCAGCATTTT. The encoded protein is CASSITQHSNQPQHF.

CDR3 sequence: CASSVGDRTYGYTF. The CDR3 nucleotides are TGTGCCAGCAGCGTAGGGGACAGAACTTATGGCTACACCTTC. This chain links TRBV9 with TRBJ1-2; 7 nucleotides match TRBD1. Germline-derived CDR1 and CDR2 are SGDLS and YYNGEE. Unmatched junction bases numbered 4, after V lost 0 bases and J lost 5 bases. This CDR3 region has 14 residues.

This chain links TRBV10-3 with TRBJ1-2; possibly TRBD1 for D (6 bases). Germline CDR1 reads ENHRY; CDR2 reads SYGVKD. Trimming stripped 7 bases from V and 6 bases from J, with 12 bases between. This CDR3 is 12 amino acids long. The CDR3 region has the DNA TGTGCCATCACCTCACAGGGTGATGGCTACACCTTC. Its protein product is CAITSQGDGYTF.

The CDR3 here is CSARVSGAGNQPQHF. Here the CDR3 DNA reads TGCAGTGCTAGAGTCTCAGGGGCAGGTAATCAGCCCCAGCATTTT. The chain recombines TRBV20-1 with TRBJ1-5, with D tentatively TRBD1 (6 bases). The CDR3 is 15 residues long. The germline V and J ends were trimmed by 1 base and 4 bases, with 14 bases remaining between them. Germline lookup yields CDR1 DFQATT and CDR2 SNEGSKA (reference sequence).

The V call is TRBV7-3, the J call TRBJ2-7, with 7 nucleotides matching TRBD1. This CDR3 is 15 amino acids long. The germline V gene has CDR1 SGHTA and CDR2 FQGTGA. V gave up 5 bases and J gave up 9 bases; unmatched junction bases: 16. The CDR3 loop is CASSLSGTEDNRQYF. The DNA of the CDR3 is TGTGCCAGCAGCCTCTCCGGGACAGAAGACAATCGGCAGTACTTC.

This sequence joins TRBV5-4 and TRBJ2-5, with D perhaps being TRBD1 or TRBD2 (6 bases each). This CDR3 is 14 amino acids long. The V gene lost 6 bases and the J gene lost 5 bases, with 17 bases spanning the gap. Germline V lookup: CDR1 SGHNT, CDR2 YYREEE (reference sequence). The CDR3 reads CASTQPGAGETQYF. In nucleotides, the CDR3 is TGTGCCAGCACCCAGCCGGGGGCAGGGGAGACCCAGTACTTC.

This chain connects TRBV20-1 to TRBJ2-1, with D possibly TRBD1 on 5 matching bases. CDR1 and CDR2 (germline): DFQATT, SNEGSKA (reference sequence). Between the trimmed V and J ends, which lost 4 bases and 7 bases, there was a span of 14 bases. The CDR3 length is 13 residues. The CDR3 protein is CSANGAPVNEQFF. DNA for the CDR3: TGCAGTGCTAATGGGGCCCCGGTTAATGAGCAGTTCTTC.

This clonotype was detected a few times. The rearrangement links TRBV6-4 to TRBJ2-1; D is undetermined. The CDR3 length is 14 residues. With 2 bases removed from V and 6 bases from J, the gap between germline ends came to 11 bases. Germline-derived CDR1 and CDR2 are MRHNA and SNTAGT. The CDR3 spells CASSDGSGGNEQFF. CDR3 DNA sequence: TGTGCCAGCAGTGACGGATCGGGCGGCAATGAGCAGTTCTTC.

The V call is TRBV7-6, the J call TRBJ2-6; D call uncertain. Germline V gene data show CDR1 as SGHVS and CDR2 as FNYEAQ. The CDR3 sequence is 13 residues long. The ends were cut back, 3 bases at V and 2 bases at J, with 2 bases in the middle. DNA for the CDR3: TGTGCCAGCAGCTTTCCTGGGGCCAACGTCCTGACTTTC. Protein: CASSFPGANVLTF.

The chain carries TRBV12-3 or TRBV12-4 and TRBJ2-5, with a tentative D call TRBD1 (8 bases). The CDR3 has 14 amino acids. V was cut by 5 bases and J by 4 bases, with 14 bases left in between. The CDR3, as DNA: TGTGCCAGCAGTAACAGGGGGGGAGGAGAGACCCAGTACTTC. It encodes CASSNRGGGETQYF.

The rearrangement uses TRBV12-3 or TRBV12-4 and TRBJ2-2; D not certain. The V and J ends lost 3 bases and 1 base respectively, with 9 bases between them. The CDR3 consists of 15 residues. The CDR3 is CASSFSARNTGELFF. CDR3 DNA sequence: TGTGCCAGCAGTTTCTCGGCTAGGAACACCGGGGAGCTGTTTTTT.

The chain is built from TRBV5-1 and TRBJ2-5, with D perhaps TRBD1 or TRBD2 (5 bases each). The V gene's germline CDR1 is SGHRS and CDR2 YFSETQ. Trimming shortened V by 5 bases and J by 5 bases, and 13 bases separated the two germline ends. The CDR3 loop spans 13 amino acids. CDR3 DNA: TGCGCCAGCAGGCCCTCGGGGCTGGAGACCCAGTACTTC. This translates into CASRPSGLETQYF.

This clonotype is labeled medium-sized. The chain employs TRBV5-5 and TRBJ1-2; TRBD1 matches 10 bases. Trimming at V came to 4 bases and at J to 4 bases, leaving 13 bases not matched to a gene. Germline V lookup: CDR1 SGHKS, CDR2 YYEKEE (reference sequence). CDR3 size: 17 residues. This chain's CDR3 is CASSLYRDRGRSYGYTF. Written as DNA, the CDR3 is TGTGCCAGCAGCCTATACCGGGACAGGGGACGTAGCTATGGCTACACCTTC.